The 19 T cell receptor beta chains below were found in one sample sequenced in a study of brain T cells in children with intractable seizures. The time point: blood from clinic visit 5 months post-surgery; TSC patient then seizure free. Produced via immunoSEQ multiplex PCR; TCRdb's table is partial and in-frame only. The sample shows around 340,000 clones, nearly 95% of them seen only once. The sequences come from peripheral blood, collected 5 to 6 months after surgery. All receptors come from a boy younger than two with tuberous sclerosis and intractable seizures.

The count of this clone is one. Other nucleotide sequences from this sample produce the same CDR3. CDR3: CASSIGGSPLHF. The CDR3 DNA reads TGTGCCAGTAGTATAGGAGGTTCACCCCTCCACTTT. This chain connects TRBV19 to TRBJ1-6; the D is unclear. V gave up 1 base and J gave up 9 bases, with 4 bases separating them. This CDR3 spans 12 amino acids. Germline CDR1 reads LNHDA; CDR2 reads SQIVND (reference sequence).

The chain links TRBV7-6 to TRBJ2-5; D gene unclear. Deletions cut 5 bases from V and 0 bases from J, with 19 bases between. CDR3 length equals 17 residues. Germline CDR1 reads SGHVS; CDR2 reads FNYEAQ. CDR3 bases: TGTGCCAGCAGCGCGGCTTCTAGGATAGGAGACCAAGAGACCCAGTACTTC. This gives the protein CASSAASRIGDQETQYF.

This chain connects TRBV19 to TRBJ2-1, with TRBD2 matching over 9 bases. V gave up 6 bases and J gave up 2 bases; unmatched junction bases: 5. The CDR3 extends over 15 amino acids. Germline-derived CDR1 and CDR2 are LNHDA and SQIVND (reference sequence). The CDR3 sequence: CASSRGLAPYNEQFF. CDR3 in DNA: TGTGCCAGTAGCCGAGGACTAGCGCCCTACAATGAGCAGTTCTTC.

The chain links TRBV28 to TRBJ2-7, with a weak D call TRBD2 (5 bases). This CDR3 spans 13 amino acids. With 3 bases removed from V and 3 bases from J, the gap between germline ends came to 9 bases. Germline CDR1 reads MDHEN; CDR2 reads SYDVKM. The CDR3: CASSFPGVYEQYF. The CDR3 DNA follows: TGTGCCAGCAGTTTCCCCGGGGTCTACGAGCAGTACTTC.

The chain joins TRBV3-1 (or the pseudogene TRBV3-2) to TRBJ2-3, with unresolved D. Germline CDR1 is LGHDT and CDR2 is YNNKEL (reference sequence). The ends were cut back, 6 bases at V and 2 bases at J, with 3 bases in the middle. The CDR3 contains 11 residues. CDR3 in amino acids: CASRSTDTQYF. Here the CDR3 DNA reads TGTGCCAGCAGGTCCACAGATACGCAGTATTTT.

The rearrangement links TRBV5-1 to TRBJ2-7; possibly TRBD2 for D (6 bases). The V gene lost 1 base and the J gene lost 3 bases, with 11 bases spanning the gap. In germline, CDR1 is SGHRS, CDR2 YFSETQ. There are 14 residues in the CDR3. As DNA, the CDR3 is TGCGCCAGCAGCTTGTCTGGGGGAGGCTACGAGCAGTACTTC. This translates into CASSLSGGGYEQYF.

CDR3 sequence: CASSQVFPTSDSYEQYF. CDR3 DNA sequence: TGCGCCAGCAGCCAAGTTTTCCCAACTAGCGACTCCTACGAGCAGTACTTC. The rearrangement uses TRBV4-1 and TRBJ2-7, with 7 bases matching TRBD2. The CDR3 length is 17 residues. Looked up from germline, CDR1 is MGHRA and CDR2 is YSYEKL. With 1 base clipped from V and 0 bases from J, the junction kept 9 bases outside the gene matches.

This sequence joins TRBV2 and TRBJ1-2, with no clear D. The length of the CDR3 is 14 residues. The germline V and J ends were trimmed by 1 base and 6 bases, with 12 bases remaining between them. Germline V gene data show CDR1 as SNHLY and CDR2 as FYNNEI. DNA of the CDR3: TGTGCCAGCAGTGAAGTGGTAGGTGGAGATGGCTACACCTTC. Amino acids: CASSEVVGGDGYTF.

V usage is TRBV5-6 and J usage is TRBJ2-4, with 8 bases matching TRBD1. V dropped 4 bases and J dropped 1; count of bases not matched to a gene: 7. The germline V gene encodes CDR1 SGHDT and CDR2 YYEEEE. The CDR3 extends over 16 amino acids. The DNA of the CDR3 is TGTGCCAGCAGCAGCAGGGGGCGCGAGGCCAAAAACATTCAGTACTTC. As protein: CASSSRGREAKNIQYF.

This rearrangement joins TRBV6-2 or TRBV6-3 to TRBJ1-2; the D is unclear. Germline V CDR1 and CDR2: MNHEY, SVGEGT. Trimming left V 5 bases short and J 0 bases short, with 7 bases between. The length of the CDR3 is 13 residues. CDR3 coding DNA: TGTGCCAGCAGTCAGACATCTAACTATGGCTACACCTTC. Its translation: CASSQTSNYGYTF.

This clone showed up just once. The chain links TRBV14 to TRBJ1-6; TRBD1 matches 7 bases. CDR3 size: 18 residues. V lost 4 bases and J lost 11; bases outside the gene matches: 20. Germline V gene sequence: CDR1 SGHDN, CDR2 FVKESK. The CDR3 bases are TGTGCCAGCAGCCCAAGCCGCGGGGTGCAGGGGGTTTGGACACCCCTCCACTTT. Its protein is CASSPSRGVQGVWTPLHF. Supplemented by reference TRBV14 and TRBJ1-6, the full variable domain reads EAGVTQFPSHSVIEKGQTVTLRCDPISGHDNLYWYRRVMGKEIKFLLHFVKESKQDESGMPNNRFLAERTGGTYSTLKVQPAELEDSGVYFCASSPSRGVQGVWTPLHFGNGTRLTVT.

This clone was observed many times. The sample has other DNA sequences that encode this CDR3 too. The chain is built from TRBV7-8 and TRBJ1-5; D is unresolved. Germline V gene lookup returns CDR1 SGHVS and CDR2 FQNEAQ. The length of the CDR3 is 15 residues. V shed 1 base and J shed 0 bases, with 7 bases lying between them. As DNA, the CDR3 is TGTGCCAGCAGCTTAGGTGGGAATAGCAATCAGCCCCAGCATTTT. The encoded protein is CASSLGGNSNQPQHF.

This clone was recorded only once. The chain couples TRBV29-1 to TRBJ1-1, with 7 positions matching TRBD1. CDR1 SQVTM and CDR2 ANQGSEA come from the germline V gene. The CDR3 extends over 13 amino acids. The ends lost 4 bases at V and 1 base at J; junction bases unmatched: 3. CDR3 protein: CSVGHRGNTEAFF. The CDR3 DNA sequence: TGCAGCGTTGGGCACAGGGGGAACACTGAAGCTTTCTTT.

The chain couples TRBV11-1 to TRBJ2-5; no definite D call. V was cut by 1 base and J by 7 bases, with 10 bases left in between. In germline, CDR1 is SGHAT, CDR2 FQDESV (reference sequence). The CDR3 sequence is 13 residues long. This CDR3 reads CASSLDLYRTQYF. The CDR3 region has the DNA TGTGCCAGCAGCTTAGACCTGTACAGGACCCAGTACTTC.

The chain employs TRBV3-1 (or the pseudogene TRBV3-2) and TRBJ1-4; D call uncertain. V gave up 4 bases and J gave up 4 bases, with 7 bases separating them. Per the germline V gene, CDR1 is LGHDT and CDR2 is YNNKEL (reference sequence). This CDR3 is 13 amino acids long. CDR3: CASSPLGNEKLFF. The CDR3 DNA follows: TGTGCCAGCAGCCCCCTGGGTAATGAAAAACTGTTTTTT.

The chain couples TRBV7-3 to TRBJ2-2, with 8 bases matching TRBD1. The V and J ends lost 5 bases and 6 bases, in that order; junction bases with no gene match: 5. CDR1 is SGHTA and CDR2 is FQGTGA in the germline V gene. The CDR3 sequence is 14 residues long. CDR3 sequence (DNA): TGTGCCAGCAGCCCCCGACAGGGGCCCGGGGAGCTGTTTTTT. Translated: CASSPRQGPGELFF.

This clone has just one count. The CDR3 loop is CAWTRAGKGGANVLTF. The CDR3, as DNA: TGTGCCTGGACACGAGCGGGGAAAGGTGGGGCCAACGTCCTGACTTTC. The chain recombines TRBV30 with TRBJ2-6; 7 nucleotides align to TRBD2. The V gene's germline CDR1 is GTSNPN and CDR2 SVGIG (reference sequence). The CDR3 contains 16 residues. V gave up 4 bases and J gave up 3 bases; unmatched junction bases: 9.

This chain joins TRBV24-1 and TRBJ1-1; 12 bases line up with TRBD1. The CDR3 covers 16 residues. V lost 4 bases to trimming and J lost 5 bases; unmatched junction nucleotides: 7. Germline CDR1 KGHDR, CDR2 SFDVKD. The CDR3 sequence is CATSDKGQGAKTEAFF. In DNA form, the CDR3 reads TGTGCCACCAGTGACAAGGGACAGGGGGCGAAGACTGAAGCTTTCTTT.

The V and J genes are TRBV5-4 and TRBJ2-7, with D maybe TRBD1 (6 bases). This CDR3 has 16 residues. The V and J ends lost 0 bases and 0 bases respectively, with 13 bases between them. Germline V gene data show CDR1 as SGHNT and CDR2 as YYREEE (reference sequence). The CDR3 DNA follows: TGTGCCAGCAGCTTGGATTTTACAGGGTCCTCCTACGAGCAGTACTTC. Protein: CASSLDFTGSSYEQYF.